This T cell receptor beta chain was sequenced during a study of Graves' ophthalmopathy and Graves' hyperthyroidism. Study-level points and caveats: It was with around 71% sensitivity and around 75% specificity that the model predicted ophthalmopathy progression.

V gave up 5 bases and J gave up 3 bases, with 14 bases separating them. Germline assignment: CDR1 MDHEN and CDR2 SYDVKM. This CDR3 has 14 amino acids. The sequenced template was RNA, covering the TCR beta CDR3 region. Following a first-round RT-PCR that used HTBI primers, a second-round multiplex PCR was carried out. TCRdb reprocessed the multiplex PCR reads with MiXCR, giving one entry per CDR3 protein. The repertoire has 150,000 or so distinct CDR3 sequences, 30% to 45% of them found once; the top ten carry approximately 5.5%. About this clonotype: The antigen is undetermined.

Where ophthalmopathy was present, donors had moderate-to-severe activity, CAS ≥3, NOSPECS ≥4 and duration under 3 months. Patients with other autoimmune diseases, uncontrolled infections, pregnancy or lactation were excluded. Diagnoses were established from clinical symptoms, serum thyroxine, TRAb, thyroid ultrasound and orbital computed tomography. This receptor was obtained from a woman in her 40s with Graves' ophthalmopathy. The sample taken for sequencing was peripheral blood. V and J are TRBV28 and TRBJ2-7; tentative D call: TRBD1 (6 bases). CDR3 DNA sequence: TGTGCCAGCAGTCCCACTGTACAGGGCTACGAGCAGTACTTC. Protein: CASSPTVQGYEQYF. The complete variable domain, with remaining parts taken from reference TRBV28 and TRBJ2-7, reads DVKVTQSSRYLVKRTGEKVFLECVQDMDHENMFWYRQDPGLGLRLIYFSYDVKMKEKGDIPEGYSVSREKKERFSLILESASTNQTSMYLCASSPTVQGYEQYFGPGTRLTVT.